This T cell receptor (beta chain) emerged from a study of cytotoxic CD8 clonotypes in ibrutinib-treated CLL. The CDR3 contains 14 residues. V lost 2 bases and J lost 1, with 6 bases in between. Germline CDR1 is LNHDA and CDR2 is SQIVND (reference sequence). Measured with immunoSEQ multiplex PCR; TCRdb has only the in-frame clones, and not every one. The sample has about 140,000 clones, 65% to 85% seen once. The sequencing here drew on PBMCs, taken after 36 months of ibrutinib treatment. The TCR sequence derives from a human donor with chronic lymphocytic leukemia. The rearrangement uses TRBV19 and TRBJ2-4; D is ambiguous. The chain's CDR3 is CASSIQWAKNIQYF. Written as DNA, the CDR3 is TGTGCCAGTAGTATACAGTGGGCCAAAAACATTCAGTACTTC.